The TCR beta chain under discussion was sequenced for a study of cytomegalovirus exposure and HLA in healthy donors. For this clone: The antigen remains undetermined.

CDR3 length equals 9 residues. Trimming removed 8 bases from V and 7 bases from J; junction bases left unmatched: 1. Germline lookup yields CDR1 DFQATT and CDR2 SNEGSKA (reference sequence). Study-wide points: A later analysis reportedly identified an Asian-associated ancestry cluster as carrying fewer N-insertions than the roughly 670-donor mean.

60 Vbeta and 13 Jbeta primers were used in PCR. Measured with immunoSEQ multiplex PCR; TCRdb has only the in-frame clones, and not every one. This repertoire comprises roughly 35,000 clones; its ten largest clones make up 1.5% to 2%. The sequence was collected from a woman in her forties in good health and CMV-seropositive. The J gene is TRBJ1-2, the V gene TRBV20-1; 7 bases fit TRBD1. Sequencing used PBMCs. The chain's CDR3 is CSPGGGYTF. DNA of the CDR3: TGCAGTCCAGGGGGTGGCTACACCTTC.